Described below is a single T cell receptor beta chain sequence and its context. Measured with immunoSEQ multiplex PCR; TCRdb has only the in-frame clones, and not every one. Counted here are some 97,000 clones, around 83% occurring once; the ten biggest clones make up approximately 7.8%. Time point denoted: blood 4 weeks post-SBRT, at nephrectomy. Treatment specified: 15 Gy SBRT to primary tumor, nephrectomy 4 weeks later. Serial blood draws occurred at baseline and 2 and 4 weeks post-SBRT. Clear cell pathology was present in this patient's renal cell carcinoma. The data were obtained in a study of radiation and T cells in renal cell carcinoma. There are 12 residues in the CDR3. Looked up from germline, CDR1 is SNHLY and CDR2 is FYNNEI. V dropped 6 bases and J dropped 5 bases, with 7 bases sitting between them.

The TCR was taken from a man in his sixties with renal cell carcinoma. The sample was blood, taken from a patient whose treatment included radiotherapy and nephrectomy. The chain has TRBV2 and TRBJ1-4; possibly TRBD1 for D (5 bases). The CDR3 DNA is TGTGCCAGCAGGGGGCCAAATGAAAAACTGTTTTTT. This sequence encodes CASRGPNEKLFF.